These 2 T cell receptor beta chains were all obtained from the same sample, sequenced in a study of blood T cell repertoires in COVID-19. Method: immunoSEQ multiplex PCR; TCRdb's copy keeps in-frame clones and lacks some. The sample yields 98,000 or so clones, about 86% seen once. Sequences were obtained from peripheral blood. These receptors were taken from a woman in her sixties in a cohort sampled during active or convalescent COVID-19.

The rearrangement joins TRBV10-1 to TRBJ1-5, with D uncertain. V lost 4 bases and J lost 0, with 13 bases in between. Germline-derived CDR1 and CDR2 are WNHNN and SYGVQD (reference sequence). The CDR3 totals 16 residues. CDR3 protein: CASSGSPGISNQPQHF. CDR3 DNA: TGCGCCAGCAGTGGGTCGCCGGGGATTAGCAATCAGCCCCAGCATTTT.

The gene calls are TRBV5-1 and TRBJ2-3, with TRBD2 identical over 8 bases. Losses at the gene ends were 0 bases for V and 1 base for J; bases not matched to a gene: 4. This CDR3 has 16 residues. Germline lookup yields CDR1 SGHRS and CDR2 YFSETQ. This CDR3 reads CASSLAGRGGTDTQYF. DNA of the CDR3: TGCGCCAGCAGCTTGGCGGGGCGGGGGGGCACAGATACGCAGTATTTT.